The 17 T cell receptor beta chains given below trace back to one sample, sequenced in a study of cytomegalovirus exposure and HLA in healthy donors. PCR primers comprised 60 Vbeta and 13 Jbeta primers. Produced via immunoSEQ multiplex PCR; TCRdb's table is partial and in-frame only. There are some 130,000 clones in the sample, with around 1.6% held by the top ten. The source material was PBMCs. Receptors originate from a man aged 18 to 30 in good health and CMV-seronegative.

CDR3 nucleotides: TGCAGCGTTGCGAGCTCAGGCGTATATACTGAAGCTTTCTTT. Its protein product is CSVASSGVYTEAFF. The chain has TRBV29-1 and TRBJ1-1, with no clear D. Trimming removed 4 bases from V and 5 bases from J, with 17 bases in between. The CDR3 runs to 14 residues. Looked up from germline, CDR1 is SQVTM and CDR2 is ANQGSEA.

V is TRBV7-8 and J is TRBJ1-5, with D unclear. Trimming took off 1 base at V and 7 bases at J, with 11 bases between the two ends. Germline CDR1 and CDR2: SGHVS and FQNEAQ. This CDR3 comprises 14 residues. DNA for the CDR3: TGTGCCAGCAGCTTAGTCGAATTTAGACAGCCCCAGCATTTT. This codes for CASSLVEFRQPQHF.

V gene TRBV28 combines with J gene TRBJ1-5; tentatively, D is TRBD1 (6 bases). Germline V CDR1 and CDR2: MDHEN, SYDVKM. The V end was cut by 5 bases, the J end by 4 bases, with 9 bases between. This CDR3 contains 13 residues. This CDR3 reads CASSTDRNQPQHF. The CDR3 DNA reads TGTGCCAGCAGTACTGACAGGAATCAGCCCCAGCATTTT.

CDR3: CASSLSTNLHTEAFF. The CDR3 DNA reads as TGTGCCAGCAGCTTGAGTACGAACCTACACACTGAAGCTTTCTTT. This chain uses TRBV5-4 with TRBJ1-1; unclear D gene. Trimming took 1 base from V and 3 from J, leaving 13 bases between them. Per germline, CDR1 SGHNT and CDR2 YYREEE (reference sequence). The CDR3 runs to 15 residues. Using reference TRBV5-4 and TRBJ1-1 for the parts outside the CDR3, the full variable domain is ETGVTQSPTHLIKTRGQQVTLRCSSQSGHNTVSWYQQALGQGPQFIFQYYREEENGRGNFPPRFSGLQFPNYSSELNVNALELDDSALYLCASSLSTNLHTEAFFGQGTRLTVV.

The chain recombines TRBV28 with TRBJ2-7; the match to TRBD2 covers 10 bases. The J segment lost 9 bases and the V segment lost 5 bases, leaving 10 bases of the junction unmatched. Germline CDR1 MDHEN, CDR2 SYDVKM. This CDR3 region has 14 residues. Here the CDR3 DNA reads TGTGCCAGCAGTCCTGGGACTAGCGCGCGCGGGCAGTACTTC. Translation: CASSPGTSARGQYF.

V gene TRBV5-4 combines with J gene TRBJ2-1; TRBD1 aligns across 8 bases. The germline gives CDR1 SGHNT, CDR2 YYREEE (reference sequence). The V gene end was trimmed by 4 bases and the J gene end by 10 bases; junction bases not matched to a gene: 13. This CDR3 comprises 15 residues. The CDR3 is CASSAGGLGKMEQFF. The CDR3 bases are TGTGCCAGCAGCGCAGGGGGCCTCGGCAAGATGGAGCAGTTCTTC.

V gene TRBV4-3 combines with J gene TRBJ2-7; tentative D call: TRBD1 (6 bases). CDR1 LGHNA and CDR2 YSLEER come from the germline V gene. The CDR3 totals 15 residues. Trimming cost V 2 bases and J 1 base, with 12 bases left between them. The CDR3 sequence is CASSQQRTASYEQYF. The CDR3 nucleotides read TGCGCCAGCAGCCAACAAAGGACAGCATCCTACGAGCAGTACTTC.

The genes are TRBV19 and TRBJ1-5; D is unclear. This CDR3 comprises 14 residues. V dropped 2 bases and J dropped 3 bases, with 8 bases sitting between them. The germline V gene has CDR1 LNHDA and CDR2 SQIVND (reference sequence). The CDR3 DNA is TGTGCCAGTAGTATAAAACAGTCCAATCAGCCCCAGCATTTT. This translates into CASSIKQSNQPQHF.

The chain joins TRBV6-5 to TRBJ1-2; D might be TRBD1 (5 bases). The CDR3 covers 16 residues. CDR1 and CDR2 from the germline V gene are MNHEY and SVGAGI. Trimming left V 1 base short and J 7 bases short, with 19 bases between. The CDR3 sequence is CASSYFRVSSRGGYTF. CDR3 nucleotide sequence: TGTGCCAGCAGTTACTTCAGGGTATCTAGTCGAGGTGGCTACACCTTC.

The CDR3 is CASSLLTRRGTEAFF. In DNA form, the CDR3 reads TGTGCCAGCAGTTTATTGACGCGGAGGGGAACTGAAGCTTTCTTT. V and J are TRBV28 and TRBJ1-1, with D maybe TRBD1 (5 bases). Trimming took 1 base from V and 5 from J, leaving 14 bases between them. Germline-derived CDR1 and CDR2 are MDHEN and SYDVKM. CDR3 length: 15 residues.

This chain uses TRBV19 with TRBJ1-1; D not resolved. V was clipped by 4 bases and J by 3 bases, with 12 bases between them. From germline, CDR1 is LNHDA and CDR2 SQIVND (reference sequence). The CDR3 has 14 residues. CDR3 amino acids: CASSNGVGDTEAFF. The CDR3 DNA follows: TGTGCCAGTAGTAACGGGGTTGGGGACACTGAAGCTTTCTTT.

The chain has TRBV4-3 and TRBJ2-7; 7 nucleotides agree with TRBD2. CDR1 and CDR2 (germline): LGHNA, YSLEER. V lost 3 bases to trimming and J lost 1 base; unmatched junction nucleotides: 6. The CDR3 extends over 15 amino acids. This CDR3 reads CASSQGSSGSYEQYF. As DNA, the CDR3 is TGCGCCAGCAGCCAGGGATCTAGCGGTTCCTACGAGCAGTACTTC.

Here the CDR3 DNA reads TGTGCCAGCAGCCTAATAGCGGGAGACCGGAGGGATGAGCAGTTCTTC. Translated, it gives CASSLIAGDRRDEQFF. The V gene is TRBV7-3, the J gene TRBJ2-1, with 9 positions matching TRBD2. The CDR3 loop spans 16 amino acids. CDR1 SGHTA and CDR2 FQGTGA come from the germline V gene. V gave up 5 bases and J gave up 8 bases; unmatched junction bases: 13.

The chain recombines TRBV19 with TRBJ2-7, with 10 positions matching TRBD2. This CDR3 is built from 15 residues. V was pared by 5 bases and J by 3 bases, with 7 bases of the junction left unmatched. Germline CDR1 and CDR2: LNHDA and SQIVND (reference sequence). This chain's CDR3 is CASSPGTSVNYEQYF. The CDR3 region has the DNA TGTGCCAGTAGTCCAGGGACTAGCGTGAACTACGAGCAGTACTTC.

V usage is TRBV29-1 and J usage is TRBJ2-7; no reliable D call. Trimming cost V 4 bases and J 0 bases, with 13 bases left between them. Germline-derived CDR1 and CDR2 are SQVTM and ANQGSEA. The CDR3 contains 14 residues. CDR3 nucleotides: TGCAGCGTTGTCGGTAGAGGAAGCTCCTACGAGCAGTACTTC. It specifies CSVVGRGSSYEQYF.

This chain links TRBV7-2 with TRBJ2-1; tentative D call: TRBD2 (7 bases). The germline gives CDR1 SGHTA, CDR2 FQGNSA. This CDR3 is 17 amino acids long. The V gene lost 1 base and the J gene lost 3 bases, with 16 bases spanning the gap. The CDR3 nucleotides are TGTGCCAGCAGCTTAGGAAGAACAAGGGGGGGCTACAATGAGCAGTTCTTC. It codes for CASSLGRTRGGYNEQFF.

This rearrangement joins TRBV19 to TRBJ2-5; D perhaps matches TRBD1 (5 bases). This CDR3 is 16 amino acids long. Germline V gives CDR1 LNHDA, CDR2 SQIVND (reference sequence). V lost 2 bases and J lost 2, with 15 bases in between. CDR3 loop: CASSILSGRAQETQYF. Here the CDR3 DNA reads TGTGCCAGTAGTATACTCTCCGGCAGGGCTCAAGAGACCCAGTACTTC. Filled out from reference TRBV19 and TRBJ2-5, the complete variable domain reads DGGITQSPKYLFRKEGQNVTLSCEQNLNHDAMYWYRQDPGQGLRLIYYSQIVNDFQKGDIAEGYSVSREKKESFPLTVTSAQKNPTAFYLCASSILSGRAQETQYFGPGTRLLVL.